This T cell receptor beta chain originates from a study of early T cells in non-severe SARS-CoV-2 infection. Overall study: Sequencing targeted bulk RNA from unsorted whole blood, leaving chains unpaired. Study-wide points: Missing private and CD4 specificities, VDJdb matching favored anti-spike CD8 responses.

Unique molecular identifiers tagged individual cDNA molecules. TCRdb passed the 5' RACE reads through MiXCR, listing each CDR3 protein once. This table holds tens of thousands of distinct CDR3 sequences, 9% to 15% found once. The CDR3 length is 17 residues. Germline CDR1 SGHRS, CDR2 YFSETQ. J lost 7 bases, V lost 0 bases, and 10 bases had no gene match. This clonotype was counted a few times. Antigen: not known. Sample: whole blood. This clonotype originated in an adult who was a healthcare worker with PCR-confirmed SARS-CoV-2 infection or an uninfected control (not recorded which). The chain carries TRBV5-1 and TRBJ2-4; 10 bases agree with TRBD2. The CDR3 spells CASSLASGRSILNIQYF. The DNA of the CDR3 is TGCGCCAGCAGCTTGGCTAGCGGGAGATCGATACTGAACATTCAGTACTTC.